Sequencing of this T cell receptor beta chain was carried out in a study of cytomegalovirus exposure and HLA in healthy donors. General study points: Most TCR sequences were seen very rarely across donors, but some public TCRs occurred in many. Most of the CMV-associated TCR beta chains (in a later analysis) appeared to be HLA-restricted.

This clone came up once. Its target is not known. Use of 60 Vbeta and 13 Jbeta primers characterized the PCR. Sequencing was performed with immunoSEQ multiplex PCR; in TCRdb, only in-frame clones are kept and a portion is missing. The sample records about 60,000 clones, over 75% being singletons. Source material: PBMCs. This sequence originates from a woman aged 25 to 39 in good health and CMV-seronegative.

This chain's CDR3 is CAWSRVFYSNTEAFF. CDR3 DNA: TGTGCCTGGAGTCGCGTCTTCTACTCGAACACTGAAGCTTTCTTT. This chain connects TRBV30 to TRBJ1-1; D is unresolved. V was trimmed by 2 bases and J by 1 base, leaving 14 bases between them. This CDR3 has 15 residues. CDR1 and CDR2 (germline): GTSNPN, SVGIG (reference sequence).